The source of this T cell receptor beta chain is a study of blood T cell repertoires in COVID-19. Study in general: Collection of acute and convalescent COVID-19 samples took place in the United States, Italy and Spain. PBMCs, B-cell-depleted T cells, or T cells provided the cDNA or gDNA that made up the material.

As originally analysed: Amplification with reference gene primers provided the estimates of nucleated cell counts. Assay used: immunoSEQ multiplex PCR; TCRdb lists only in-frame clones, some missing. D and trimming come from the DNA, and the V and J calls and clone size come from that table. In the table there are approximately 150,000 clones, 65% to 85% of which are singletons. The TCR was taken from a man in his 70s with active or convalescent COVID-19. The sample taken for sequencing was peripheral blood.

CDR3 sequence reads: CAISGQVSSPLHF. The CDR3 coding sequence is TGTGCCATCAGTGGGCAGGTCTCCTCACCCCTCCACTTT. This rearrangement joins TRBV10-3 to TRBJ1-6; D unclear. CDR3 length: 13 residues. Per the germline V gene, CDR1 is ENHRY and CDR2 is SYGVKD. V lost 4 bases and J 10 bases, leaving 11 bases between the germline ends.